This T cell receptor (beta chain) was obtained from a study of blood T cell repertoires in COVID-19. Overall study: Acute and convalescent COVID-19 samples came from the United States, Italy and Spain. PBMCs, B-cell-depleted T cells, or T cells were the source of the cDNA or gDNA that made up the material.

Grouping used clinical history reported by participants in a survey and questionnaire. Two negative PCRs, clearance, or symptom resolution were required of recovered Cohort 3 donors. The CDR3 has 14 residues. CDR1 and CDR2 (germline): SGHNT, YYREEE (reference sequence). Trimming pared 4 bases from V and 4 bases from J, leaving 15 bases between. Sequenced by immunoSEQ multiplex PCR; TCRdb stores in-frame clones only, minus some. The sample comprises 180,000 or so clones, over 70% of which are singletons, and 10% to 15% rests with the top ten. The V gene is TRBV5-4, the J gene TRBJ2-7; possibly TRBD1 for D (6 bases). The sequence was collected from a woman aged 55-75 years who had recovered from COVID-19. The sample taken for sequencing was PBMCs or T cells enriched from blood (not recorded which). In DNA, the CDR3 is TGTGCCAGCAGCGAGGACAGTTCAGGGTACGAGCAGTACTTC. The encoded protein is CASSEDSSGYEQYF.